This TCR beta chain originates from a study of control samples from healthy donors and cancer patients. The table came from immunoSEQ multiplex PCR; TCRdb's copy has only in-frame clones and leaves some out. The sample yields fewer than 85,000 clones, less than 95% seen once. The V gene's germline CDR1 is SGHVS and CDR2 FNYEAQ. Deletions cut 3 bases from V and 7 bases from J, with 16 bases between. The CDR3 is 15 amino acids. Sequenced sample: blood. V is TRBV7-6 and J is TRBJ2-1; D remains ambiguous. The receptor's source is a woman aged 30 to 39 in good health. The CDR3 loop reads CASSLQSGGDNEQFF. CDR3 nucleotide sequence: TGTGCCAGCAGCTTGCAGAGTGGCGGAGATAATGAGCAGTTCTTC.